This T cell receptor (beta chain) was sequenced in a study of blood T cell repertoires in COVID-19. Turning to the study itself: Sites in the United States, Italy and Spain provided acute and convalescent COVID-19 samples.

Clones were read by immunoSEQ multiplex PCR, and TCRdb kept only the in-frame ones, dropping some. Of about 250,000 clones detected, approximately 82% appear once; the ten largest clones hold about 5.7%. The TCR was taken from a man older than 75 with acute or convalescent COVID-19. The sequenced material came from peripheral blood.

DNA of the CDR3: TGTGCCAGCAGGCGGGAGGGATCTAATGAAAAACTGTTTTTT. Translation gives CASRREGSNEKLFF. The gene calls are TRBV6-5 and TRBJ1-4; no firm D call. Germline V CDR1 and CDR2: MNHEY, SVGAGI. This CDR3 comprises 14 residues. Trimming removed 6 bases at V and 3 bases at J, with 11 bases between.